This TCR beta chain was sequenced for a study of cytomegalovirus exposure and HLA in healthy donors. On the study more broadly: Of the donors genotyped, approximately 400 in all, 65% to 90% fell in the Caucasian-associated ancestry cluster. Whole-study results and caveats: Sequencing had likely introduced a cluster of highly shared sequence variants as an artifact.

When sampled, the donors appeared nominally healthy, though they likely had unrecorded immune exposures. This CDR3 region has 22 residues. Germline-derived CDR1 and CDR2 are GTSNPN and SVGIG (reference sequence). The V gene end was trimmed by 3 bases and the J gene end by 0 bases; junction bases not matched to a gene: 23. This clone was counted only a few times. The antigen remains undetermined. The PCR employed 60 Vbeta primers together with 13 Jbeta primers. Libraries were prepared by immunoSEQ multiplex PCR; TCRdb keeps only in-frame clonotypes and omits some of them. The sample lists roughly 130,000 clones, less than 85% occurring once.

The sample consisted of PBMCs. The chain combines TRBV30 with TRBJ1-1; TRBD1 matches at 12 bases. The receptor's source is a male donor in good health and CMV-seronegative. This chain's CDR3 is CAWSSTSRDRGLWGKLNTEAFF. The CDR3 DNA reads TGTGCCTGGAGCTCGACTTCCCGGGACAGGGGGCTCTGGGGTAAGTTGAACACTGAAGCTTTCTTT.